This is a list of T cell receptor beta chains from one sample in a study of cytomegalovirus exposure and HLA in healthy donors. The data were produced by immunoSEQ multiplex PCR, yet TCRdb's version contains in-frame clones alone and is incomplete. The sample consists of around 100,000 clones, approximately 71% of them appearing once. The sample consisted of PBMCs. Receptors originate from a young woman in good health and CMV-seropositive. The CDR3 runs from the conserved cysteine through the conserved F or W. D genes are given only for firm matches. Only some rows state a clone size, as once, few, many or a class for expanded clones.

>TRBJ1-1|.|.|TRBV19
TGTGCCAGTAGTCCCCCGGGACATCAGAACACTGAAGCTTTCTTT
CASSPPGHQNTEAFF
>TRBJ2-1|.|.|TRBV7-8
TGTGCCAGCAGCCCACGAGGATCCTACAATGAGCAGTTCTTC
CASSPRGSYNEQFF
>TRBJ1-5|.|.|TRBV6-1
TGTGCCAGCAGTGAGATAGGAGGGAACGATCAGCCCCAGCATTTT
CASSEIGGNDQPQHF
>TRBJ1-2|.|.|TRBV13
TGTGCCAGCACCGGACAGAACTATGGCTACACCTTC
CASTGQNYGYTF
>TRBJ1-2|.|.|TRBV7-9
TGTGCCAGCAGCCTGGGGGCAGGGGCGACTGGCTACACCTTC
CASSLGAGATGYTF
>TRBJ1-1|.|.|TRBV18
TGTGCCAGCTCACAACTAAAGGGACTTTCGAACACTGAAGCTTTCTTT
CASSQLKGLSNTEAFF
>TRBJ2-2|.|TRBD2|TRBV7-7
TGTGCTAGCAGCGCTAGCGGGAGGGCCGACACCGGGGAGCTGTTTTTT
CASSASGRADTGELFF
>TRBJ1-1|.|TRBD1|TRBV5-1
TGCGCCAGCAGCTCCGCCCCCGGGACAGGGGGACGTGAAGCTTTCTTT
CASSSAPGTGGREAFF
>TRBJ2-3|.|.|TRBV4-3
TGCGCCAGCAGCTCCCGCCGGGGGGCCGGGGCAGATACGCAGTATTTT
CASSSRRGAGADTQYF
>TRBJ2-3|.|TRBD2|TRBV27
TGTGCCAGCAGTTTGGGACTAGCTTTTTTGGATACGCAGTATTTT
CASSLGLAFLDTQYF
>TRBJ2-7|few|TRBD2|TRBV9
TGTGCCAGCAGCCTCCGGGCTAGCGGGTTGTCCTACGAGCAGTACTTC
CASSLRASGLSYEQYF
>TRBJ1-1|.|.|TRBV7-8
TGTGCCAGCAGCTTACGGCAGGGGATGAACACTGAAGCTTTCTTT
CASSLRQGMNTEAFF
>TRBJ1-1|.|.|TRBV12-2
TGTGCAAGTGCAGGGATGAACACTGAAGCTTTCTTT
CASAGMNTEAFF
>TRBJ1-2|.|.|TRBV7-2
TGTGCCAGCAGTTGGGCAGTCCAATATGGCTACACCTTC
CASSWAVQYGYTF
>TRBJ1-1|.|.|TRBV7-2
TGTGCCAGCAGCGGGGGGAAGCACACTGAAGCTTTCTTT
CASSGGKHTEAFF
>TRBJ1-5|.|.|TRBV7-2
TGTGCCAGCAGCTCCAACAGGGATCAGCCCCAGCATTTT
CASSSNRDQPQHF
>TRBJ2-7|.|TRBD2|TRBV5-1
TGCGCCAGCAGCTCGACCGGGACTAGCGGGGGTTACGAGCAGTACTTC
CASSSTGTSGGYEQYF
>TRBJ2-3|.|.|TRBV6-1
TGTGCCAGCAGTGAAGCGGGCGGGGCCAATACGCAGTATTTT
CASSEAGGANTQYF
>TRBJ2-2|.|TRBD1|TRBV7-6
TGTGCCAGCAGCTTCGATCCAAACAGGGGGCGCTTTACGAACACCGGGGAGCTGTTTTTT
CASSFDPNRGRFTNTGELFF
>TRBJ2-3|.|.|TRBV6-5
TGTGCCAGCAGTCGACAGCCTAGCACAGATACGCAGTATTTT
CASSRQPSTDTQYF
>TRBJ1-6|.|.|TRBV19
TGTGCCAGTAGTATAGTGTCAGGAAGCTCCTATAATTCACCCCTCCACTTT
CASSIVSGSSYNSPLHF
>TRBJ2-1|.|.|TRBV28
TGTGCCAGCAGTCCCGCGGGCCACAATGAGCAGTTCTTC
CASSPAGHNEQFF
>TRBJ2-1|once|TRBD1|TRBV4-1
TGCGCCAGCAGCCGCCCCCCGGGACAGGGATACAATGAGCAGTTCTTC
CASSRPPGQGYNEQFF
>TRBJ2-1|few|TRBD1|TRBV4-3
TGCGCCAGCAGCCAGGATTCAAGGGACAGCCTATTTGGGAATGAGCAGTTCTTC
CASSQDSRDSLFGNEQFF
>TRBJ2-3|.|.|TRBV11-2
TGTGCCAGCAGCTCCGTCTTTCTTAGGGGAGATACGCAGTATTTT
CASSSVFLRGDTQYF
>TRBJ2-1|.|TRBD2|TRBV6-1
TGTGCCAGCAGTGGGACTAGCGGTGAGCAGTTCTTC
CASSGTSGEQFF
>TRBJ2-4|few|.|TRBV7-8
TGTGCCAGCAGCTTAACCGGACAGGTCGGGGGCAAAAACATTCAGTACTTC
CASSLTGQVGGKNIQYF